Presented here are 20 T cell receptor beta chains from one specimen sequenced in a study of long-term antiretroviral therapy in people with HIV. A v3.0 immunoSEQ assay was performed at survey level. Measured with immunoSEQ multiplex PCR; TCRdb has only the in-frame clones, and not every one. The table records about 29,000 clones, approximately 78% of them present only once. Specimen: unsorted PBMCs, collected 2.9 years after starting antiretroviral therapy. The receptors come from a man aged 50 or older with HIV.

This chain links TRBV9 with TRBJ2-2; 10 bases line up with TRBD1. Trimming cost V 3 bases and J 4 bases; bases outside gene matches: 6. Germline loops: CDR1 SGDLS, CDR2 YYNGEE. CDR3 length: 16 amino acids. As DNA, the CDR3 is TGTGCCAGCAGCGGTGGGACAGGGGCGGTCACCGGGGAGCTGTTTTTT. Translated: CASSGGTGAVTGELFF.

This chain uses TRBV6-5 with TRBJ1-2; D remains ambiguous. The V end was cut by 5 bases, the J end by 5 bases, with 9 bases between. The germline V gene encodes CDR1 MNHEY and CDR2 SVGAGI. This CDR3 is 12 amino acids long. The CDR3 loop reads CASSAGHYGYTF. The CDR3 coding sequence is TGTGCCAGCAGTGCAGGTCATTATGGCTACACCTTC.

The chain joins TRBV5-1 to TRBJ2-7, with 8 bases identical to TRBD1. V gave up 7 bases and J gave up 5 bases; unmatched junction bases: 5. CDR1 SGHRS and CDR2 YFSETQ come from the germline V gene. CDR3 size: 12 residues. This CDR3 is CASGWTGNEQYF. CDR3 coding DNA: TGCGCCAGCGGATGGACAGGGAACGAGCAGTACTTC.

The chain joins TRBV4-2 to TRBJ1-4; 9 bases fit TRBD1. This CDR3 contains 15 residues. Unmatched junction bases numbered 4, after V lost 3 bases and J lost 5 bases. The germline CDR1 and CDR2 sequences are LGHNA and YNFKEQ. CDR3 sequence (DNA): TGTGCCAGCAGCCAGACCGGGACAGGGAATGAAAAACTGTTTTTT. Protein sequence: CASSQTGTGNEKLFF.

The chain employs TRBV7-9 and TRBJ2-5, with 11 positions matching TRBD1. The CDR3 has 15 residues. V lost 5 bases and J lost 3; bases outside the gene matches: 5. Germline V gives CDR1 SEHNR, CDR2 FQNEAQ (reference sequence). The CDR3 DNA follows: TGTGCCAGCAGCCCGGGACAGGGGGAGGAAGAGACCCAGTACTTC. Its translation is CASSPGQGEEETQYF.

Only one count was recorded for this clone. This chain uses TRBV5-1 with TRBJ2-7; D might be TRBD1 (6 bases). V lost 2 bases and J lost 0, with 12 bases in between. CDR3 length: 15 amino acids. Germline values: CDR1 SGHRS, CDR2 YFSETQ. For the CDR3, the DNA is TGCGCCAGCAGCTTAAAACAGGGAAGCTCCTACGAGCAGTACTTC. Its translation is CASSLKQGSSYEQYF.

The chain uses TRBV10-3 and TRBJ2-1; D gene unclear. Germline-derived CDR1 and CDR2 are ENHRY and SYGVKD. The CDR3 is 14 amino acids. V lost 2 bases, J lost 6 bases, and 11 bases lay in between. CDR3 DNA: TGTGCCATCAGTGAGCGGCCTAGTCCCAATGAGCAGTTCTTC. Its protein product is CAISERPSPNEQFF.

The chain uses TRBV7-3 and TRBJ1-1; 9 bases map to TRBD1. Germline CDR1 is SGHTA and CDR2 is FQGTGA. The CDR3 consists of 15 residues. Unmatched junction bases numbered 13, after V lost 5 bases and J lost 9 bases. As DNA, the CDR3 is TGTGCCAGCAGCCCCTTGGGGGGGGGACAGGGTCAAGCTTTCTTT. Translation gives CASSPLGGGQGQAFF.

The V and J genes are TRBV15 and TRBJ1-1; D perhaps matches TRBD1 (5 bases). Per germline, CDR1 LNHNV and CDR2 YYDKDF (reference sequence). V was trimmed by 0 bases and J by 6 bases, leaving 14 bases between them. The CDR3 length is 15 residues. CDR3 amino acids: CATSRDPRARAEAFF. The CDR3 DNA reads as TGTGCCACCAGCAGAGATCCCAGGGCCCGGGCTGAAGCTTTCTTT.

The rearrangement joins TRBV6-5 to TRBJ1-2, with a tentative D call TRBD1 (6 bases). Germline V gene lookup returns CDR1 MNHEY and CDR2 SVGAGI. The CDR3 length is 15 residues. V lost 0 bases to trimming and J lost 7 bases, with 15 bases between them. DNA of the CDR3: TGTGCCAGCAGTTACTCGACCGGCAGGGGTGGTGGCTACACCTTC. It yields the protein CASSYSTGRGGGYTF.

The chain links TRBV28 to TRBJ2-2, with TRBD1 matching over 8 bases. Looked up from germline, CDR1 is MDHEN and CDR2 is SYDVKM. Trimming at V came to 1 base and at J to 8 bases, leaving 9 bases not matched to a gene. CDR3 length: 16 amino acids. The DNA for the CDR3 is TGTGCCAGCAGTTTATCCCCAGGGGGCCCTCAAGGGGAGCTGTTTTTT. Translation gives CASSLSPGGPQGELFF.

The chain is built from TRBV7-2 and TRBJ2-3; 10 bases align to TRBD2. Germline values: CDR1 SGHTA, CDR2 FQGNSA. CDR3 length equals 15 residues. The V gene end was trimmed by 3 bases and the J gene end by 3 bases; junction bases not matched to a gene: 3. CDR3 in amino acids: CASSFPGLATDTQYF. The CDR3 nucleotides are TGTGCCAGCAGCTTCCCGGGACTAGCGACAGATACGCAGTATTTT.

V gene TRBV18 combines with J gene TRBJ2-3; a possible D gene is TRBD1 (5 bases). Germline CDR1 and CDR2: KGHSH and LQKENI. The V end was cut by 4 bases, the J end by 7 bases, with 18 bases between. The CDR3 contains 15 residues. CDR3 in amino acids: CASSLDTGFANTQYF. The CDR3 nucleotides read TGTGCCAGCTCACTGGACACCGGGTTCGCGAATACGCAGTATTTT.

This clone was counted a single time. The genes are TRBV9 and TRBJ1-4; D remains ambiguous. The CDR3 is made up of 14 amino acids. Germline CDR1 reads SGDLS; CDR2 reads YYNGEE. Trimming stripped 2 bases from V and 3 bases from J, with 8 bases between. CDR3 coding DNA: TGTGCCAGCAGCGTTTTCGACTCTAATGAAAAACTGTTTTTT. Its protein is CASSVFDSNEKLFF.

The chain employs TRBV9 and TRBJ2-7; D is unclear. V gave up 0 bases and J gave up 6 bases, with 13 bases separating them. The germline V gene has CDR1 SGDLS and CDR2 YYNGEE. This CDR3 region has 14 residues. CDR3: CASSVEGLWGEQYF. Here the CDR3 DNA reads TGTGCCAGCAGCGTAGAAGGTTTATGGGGCGAGCAGTACTTC.

V is TRBV19 and J is TRBJ1-4; 8 nucleotides match TRBD1. Germline CDR1 reads LNHDA; CDR2 reads SQIVND (reference sequence). The CDR3 spans 17 residues. V lost 4 bases, J lost 7 bases, and 14 bases stayed unmatched. In DNA form, the CDR3 reads TGTGCCAGTAGTACCACAGGGGGGATAACCGCGAGTGAAAAACTGTTTTTT. This gives the protein CASSTTGGITASEKLFF.

The V and J genes are TRBV11-2 and TRBJ2-7, with 8 bases matching TRBD1. V shed 5 bases, J shed 6 bases, and the junction held 9 bases outside the gene matches. This CDR3 region has 14 residues. CDR1 is SGHAT, CDR2 FQNNGV, per germline. CDR3 sequence (DNA): TGTGCCAGCAGCAATCGGGACAGGCTGGGCGAGCAGTACTTC. This codes for CASSNRDRLGEQYF.

The rearrangement links TRBV28 to TRBJ1-5; the D is unclear. This CDR3 has 15 amino acids. Trimming shortened V by 1 base and J by 4 bases, and 11 bases separated the two germline ends. Germline loops: CDR1 MDHEN, CDR2 SYDVKM. The CDR3 DNA follows: TGTGCCAGCAGTTTATTGGCAGAGGAAAATCAGCCCCAGCATTTT. It specifies CASSLLAEENQPQHF.

The V and J genes are TRBV28 and TRBJ1-6; D is unresolved. This CDR3 has 13 residues. Trimming pared 6 bases from V and 5 bases from J, leaving 8 bases between. Germline assignment: CDR1 MDHEN and CDR2 SYDVKM. CDR3 coding DNA: TGTGCCAGCAGGGACGGTAATAATTCACCCCTCCACTTT. Protein: CASRDGNNSPLHF.

This chain connects TRBV5-5 to TRBJ1-5, with D possibly matching TRBD1 (5 bases). Germline V gene sequence: CDR1 SGHKS, CDR2 YYEKEE (reference sequence). The CDR3 is 15 residues long. Deletions cut 0 bases from V and 4 bases from J, with 11 bases between. The CDR3 DNA reads as TGTGCCAGCAGCTTGGGCCTGGGGGAGAATCAGCCCCAGCATTTT. This sequence encodes CASSLGLGENQPQHF.